The 20 T cell receptor beta chains below all came from one sample that was sequenced in a study of blood T cell repertoires in COVID-19. Profiled with immunoSEQ multiplex PCR; TCRdb holds only in-frame clones, not every one. The sample lists around 140,000 clones; around 81% were seen once. Sequencing input: peripheral blood. The receptor set was obtained from a woman aged 55 to 70 with active or convalescent COVID-19.

This chain connects TRBV6-5 to TRBJ1-1; D call uncertain. CDR1 is MNHEY, CDR2 SVGAGI, per germline. Between the trimmed V and J ends, which lost 6 bases and 1 base, there was a span of 9 bases. This CDR3 is 13 amino acids long. The CDR3 here is CASRLDKNTEAFF. The CDR3 DNA reads TGTGCCAGCAGACTCGACAAGAACACTGAAGCTTTCTTT.

This chain joins TRBV4-3 and TRBJ2-7; 8 bases line up with TRBD2. The J segment lost 2 bases and the V segment lost 0 bases, leaving 12 bases of the junction unmatched. The germline gives CDR1 LGHNA, CDR2 YSLEER. The length of the CDR3 is 18 residues. CDR3 nucleotides: TGCGCCAGCAGCCAAGATTTGTTTACGGGAGGGACCCCCTACGAGCAGTACTTC. Protein product: CASSQDLFTGGTPYEQYF.

The chain is built from TRBV7-2 and TRBJ2-7, with D possibly matching TRBD1 (6 bases). The CDR3 sequence is 17 residues long. Trimming shortened V by 2 bases and J by 10 bases, and 27 bases separated the two germline ends. The germline CDR1 and CDR2 sequences are SGHTA and FQGNSA. CDR3 protein: CASSLSPAPETGIGQYF. DNA for the CDR3: TGTGCCAGCAGCTTATCCCCCGCCCCGGAGACAGGAATCGGACAGTACTTC.

The J gene is TRBJ2-3, the V gene TRBV3-1 (or the pseudogene TRBV3-2); D unresolved. Germline V gene lookup returns CDR1 LGHDT and CDR2 YNNKEL (reference sequence). This CDR3 is built from 14 residues. V lost 2 bases, J lost 8 bases, and 14 bases lay in between. Written as DNA, the CDR3 is TGTGCCAGCAGCCAAAGTCGTCTGAGAAGTACGCAGTATTTT. Its protein is CASSQSRLRSTQYF.

The chain has TRBV5-1 and TRBJ1-1; 8 bases fit TRBD1. V lost 4 bases, J lost 1 base, and 9 bases stayed unmatched. The CDR3 loop spans 16 amino acids. Per germline, CDR1 SGHRS and CDR2 YFSETQ. This CDR3 reads CASSNPTGVTNTEAFF. Written as DNA, the CDR3 is TGCGCCAGCAGCAACCCGACAGGGGTCACGAACACTGAAGCTTTCTTT.

This chain connects TRBV9 to TRBJ2-1; 8 positions agree with TRBD1. The germline V gene has CDR1 SGDLS and CDR2 YYNGEE. V trimming: 0 bases; J trimming: 1 base; junction bases outside the gene matches: 6. The CDR3 loop spans 17 amino acids. Here the CDR3 DNA reads TGTGCCAGCAGCGTAGCTACAACAGGGGGATCCTACAATGAGCAGTTCTTC. Residues: CASSVATTGGSYNEQFF. The entire variable domain, with the rest obtained from reference TRBV9 and TRBJ2-1, is as follows: DSGVTQTPKHLITATGQRVTLRCSPRSGDLSVYWYQQSLDQGLQFLIQYYNGEERAKGNILERFSAQQFPDLHSELNLSSLELGDSALYFCASSVATTGGSYNEQFFGPGTRLTVL.

J is TRBJ1-6 and V is TRBV7-9; 7 positions match TRBD1. The germline V gene has CDR1 SEHNR and CDR2 FQNEAQ (reference sequence). The CDR3 runs 14 residues. J was trimmed by 11 bases and V by 5 bases; bases with no gene match: 9. In DNA form, the CDR3 reads TGTGCCAGCAGCCCCGACAGGGTTCCTACACCCCTCCACTTT. Translated: CASSPDRVPTPLHF.

The chain links TRBV5-6 to TRBJ1-3; the match to TRBD1 covers 12 bases. Unmatched junction bases numbered 8, after V lost 4 bases and J lost 3 bases. CDR1 and CDR2 (germline): SGHDT, YYEEEE. This CDR3 comprises 17 residues. The CDR3 DNA sequence: TGTGCCAGCAGCCCCGGGACAGGGGGCTACGGTGGAAACACCATATATTTT. The encoded protein is CASSPGTGGYGGNTIYF.

V and J are TRBV5-6 and TRBJ2-1, with D possibly matching TRBD1 (8 bases). The CDR3 is 15 amino acids. From germline, CDR1 is SGHDT and CDR2 YYEEEE. V was cut by 4 bases and J by 12 bases, with 23 bases left in between. The CDR3 DNA is TGTGCCAGCAGCACAGGACAGGGACGGACTAGGAGGCAGTTCTTC. Its translation: CASSTGQGRTRRQFF.

The V gene is TRBV11-2, the J gene TRBJ1-2, with a weak D call TRBD1 (5 bases). The CDR3 has 13 residues. V was trimmed by 5 bases and J by 5 bases, leaving 12 bases between them. CDR1 is SGHAT and CDR2 is FQNNGV in the germline V gene. Written as DNA, the CDR3 is TGTGCCAGCAGCCGACAGACGAGTTATGGCTACACCTTC. Translation gives CASSRQTSYGYTF.

The chain couples TRBV28 to TRBJ1-3; 8 bases align to TRBD1. Trimming took 6 bases from V and 0 from J; bases not matched to a gene: 4. Germline V gene lookup returns CDR1 MDHEN and CDR2 SYDVKM. The CDR3 has 15 amino acids. The CDR3 DNA sequence: TGTGCCAGCAGAGGACAGGGACTCTCTGGAAACACCATATATTTT. Protein product: CASRGQGLSGNTIYF.

The chain combines TRBV27 with TRBJ1-2, with 10 positions matching TRBD1. This CDR3 is built from 13 residues. In germline, CDR1 is MNHEY, CDR2 SMNVEV (reference sequence). With V trimmed by 2 bases and J by 9 bases, 3 bases remained unmatched. This CDR3 reads CASSLGQGVSYTF. As DNA, the CDR3 is TGTGCCAGCAGTTTAGGACAGGGGGTGAGCTACACCTTC.

In its sample, this clone was seen a few times. This rearrangement joins TRBV6-5 to TRBJ2-1, with D uncertain. Trimming pared 6 bases from V and 5 bases from J, leaving 17 bases between. Germline CDR1 reads MNHEY; CDR2 reads SVGAGI. This CDR3 region has 15 residues. CDR3 coding DNA: TGTGCCAGCAGAAAACTCGCAACCCAAGACAATGAGCAGTTCTTC. It translates to CASRKLATQDNEQFF.

The V call is TRBV19, the J call TRBJ1-1; TRBD1 matches at 12 bases. The V segment lost 6 bases and the J segment 10 bases; nucleotides outside the gene matches: 6. The germline V gene encodes CDR1 LNHDA and CDR2 SQIVND (reference sequence). This CDR3 has 13 residues. In nucleotides, the CDR3 is TGTGCCAGTAGCCCGGGACAGGGGGCTAGAGCTTTCTTT. Protein sequence: CASSPGQGARAFF.

This clone was picked up one time. This sequence joins TRBV7-8 and TRBJ1-2; D might be TRBD1 (5 bases). Germline CDR1 and CDR2: SGHVS and FQNEAQ. The CDR3 is made up of 16 amino acids. V lost 3 bases to trimming and J lost 2 bases, with 16 bases between them. As DNA, the CDR3 is TGTGCCAGCAGCTTTGTCGGAGGGGTAGCGAACTATGGCTACACCTTC. Translation gives CASSFVGGVANYGYTF.

The chain joins TRBV28 to TRBJ1-3, with no clear D. Germline V CDR1 and CDR2: MDHEN, SYDVKM. The CDR3 is made up of 14 amino acids. The V and J ends lost 3 bases and 2 bases respectively, with 8 bases between them. Written as DNA, the CDR3 is TGTGCCAGCAGTTTTCTGGGCCCTGGAAACACCATATATTTT. Translation gives CASSFLGPGNTIYF.

This rearrangement joins TRBV5-4 to TRBJ2-5; TRBD2 matches at 10 bases. The germline CDR1 and CDR2 sequences are SGHNT and YYREEE (reference sequence). V shed 4 bases, J shed 5 bases, and the junction held 8 bases outside the gene matches. The CDR3 is 15 amino acids. The CDR3: CASSPAAGGPETQYF. CDR3 bases: TGTGCCAGCAGCCCAGCAGCGGGAGGGCCTGAGACCCAGTACTTC.

The chain employs TRBV7-9 and TRBJ1-6; 7 bases align to TRBD1. The germline gives CDR1 SEHNR, CDR2 FQNEAQ (reference sequence). CDR3 length equals 15 residues. Trimming removed 5 bases from V and 8 bases from J; junction bases left unmatched: 9. Here the CDR3 reads CASSPLTGVDSPLHF. In DNA, the CDR3 is TGTGCCAGCAGCCCACTCACAGGGGTTGATTCACCCCTCCACTTT. Full variable domain (rest looked up from reference TRBV7-9 and TRBJ1-6): DTGVSQNPRHKITKRGQNVTFRCDPISEHNRLYWYRQTLGQGPEFLTYFQNEAQLEKSRLLSDRFSAERPKGSFSTLEIQRTEQGDSAMYLCASSPLTGVDSPLHFGNGTRLTVT.

The V gene is TRBV2, the J gene TRBJ2-1, with 16 nucleotides matching TRBD2. Germline CDR1 reads SNHLY; CDR2 reads FYNNEI. The CDR3 covers 16 residues. J gave up 9 bases and V 6 bases, and 8 bases lay outside the gene matches. DNA of the CDR3: TGTGCCAGCAGACCGGGACTAGCGGGGGGGGTAGGTGAGCAGTTCTTC. Amino acid sequence: CASRPGLAGGVGEQFF.

The V and J genes are TRBV5-1 and TRBJ2-5, with TRBD2 matching over 8 bases. Looked up from germline, CDR1 is SGHRS and CDR2 is YFSETQ. The length of the CDR3 is 14 residues. V lost 3 bases, J lost 9 bases, and 10 bases stayed unmatched. The CDR3 loop reads CASSSGTSEMPQYF. The CDR3 DNA sequence: TGCGCCAGCAGCTCCGGGACTAGTGAGATGCCCCAGTACTTC.